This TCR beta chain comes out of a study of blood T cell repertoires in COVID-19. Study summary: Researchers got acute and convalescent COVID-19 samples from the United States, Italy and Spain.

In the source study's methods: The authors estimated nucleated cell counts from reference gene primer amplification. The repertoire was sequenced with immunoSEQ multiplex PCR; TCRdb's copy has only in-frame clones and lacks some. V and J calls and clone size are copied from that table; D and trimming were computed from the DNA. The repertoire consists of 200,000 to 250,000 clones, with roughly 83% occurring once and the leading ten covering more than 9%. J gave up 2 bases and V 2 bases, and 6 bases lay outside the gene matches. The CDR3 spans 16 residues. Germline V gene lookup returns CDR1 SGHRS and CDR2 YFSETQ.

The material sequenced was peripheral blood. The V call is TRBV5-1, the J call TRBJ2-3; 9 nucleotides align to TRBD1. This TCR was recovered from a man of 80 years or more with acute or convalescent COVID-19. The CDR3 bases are TGCGCCAGCAGCTTTGGACAGGGGCAGGCCACAGATACGCAGTATTTT. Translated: CASSFGQGQATDTQYF.